This record concerns one T cell receptor (beta chain) sequence. Its antigen is unidentified. Here immunoSEQ multiplex PCR was the method, and the copy in TCRdb shows in-frame clones only, minus some. This sample has some 3,300 clones, with around 50% found just once. The entry originates in a study of coeliac disease. About the study: Refractory coeliac disease type I meant no gluten-free diet response for over 12 months. High-resolution HLA typing was lacking; TRBV7-2 bias was queried instead. Findings of the study overall: Most TRB amino acid sequences occurred in only one sample. Intraepithelial and lamina propria fractions were not highly pure, so cross-contamination was possible.

V shed 2 bases and J shed 3 bases, with 16 bases lying between them. This CDR3 is 16 amino acids long. Germline CDR1 SGHAT, CDR2 FQDESV (reference sequence). The sample comprised intraepithelial lymphocytes from the gut. This receptor was taken from a woman in her seventies with celiac disease. J is TRBJ1-1 and V is TRBV11-1, with D possibly TRBD1 on 6 matching bases. The CDR3 protein is CASSLSARGWDTEAFF. CDR3 in DNA: TGTGCCAGCAGCTTAAGCGCCAGGGGTTGGGACACTGAAGCTTTCTTT.